Reported below is one T cell receptor beta chain. The target antigen is unknown. This sample is drawn from a study of T-cell reconstitution after alpha-beta-depleted transplantation in children. Preparing the TCRbeta library involved the use of unique molecular identifiers. TCRdb recomputed calls from the PCR reads with MiXCR, one row per CDR3 protein. The table has about 440,000 distinct CDR3 sequences, about 45% seen once. Whole-study findings and limits: Diversity of TCRbeta at day 60 was high in some patients, arising from surviving recipient T cells and thymic progenitors. The study reportedly traced alpha-beta T cells about two months after transplant to several hundred expanded graft clones. Newly produced T cells mostly accounted for T-cell counts and diversity one year post-transplant.

V trimming: 2 bases; J trimming: 4 bases; junction bases outside the gene matches: 3. CDR1 and CDR2 (germline): SGHRS, YFSETQ. The CDR3 contains 14 residues. This clonotype was sampled from a girl aged 2 to 10 with aplastic anemia, due to receive a stem cell transplant. The chain links TRBV5-1 to TRBJ2-1; 7 bases map to TRBD1. Source: PBMCs, taken before TCRalphabeta/CD19-depleted stem cell transplant. The CDR3: CASSLEDRYNEQFF. The CDR3 coding sequence is TGCGCCAGCAGCTTAGAGGACAGGTACAATGAGCAGTTCTTC.